One and the same sample provided the 28 T cell receptor beta chains below, sequenced in a study of long-term antiretroviral therapy in people with HIV. The assay, immunoSEQ v3.0, was run at survey level. Produced via immunoSEQ multiplex PCR; TCRdb's table is partial and in-frame only. The table shows more than 20,000 clones, with roughly 85% occurring only once. Sample: unsorted PBMCs, taken 2.3 years after starting antiretroviral therapy. Receptor source: a man aged 40-50 years with HIV.

This clone was seen a single time. This chain connects TRBV6-5 to TRBJ2-7; the D gene could be TRBD1 or TRBD2 (5 bases each). The CDR3 is made up of 13 amino acids. Germline CDR1 and CDR2: MNHEY and SVGAGI. The V and J ends lost 5 bases and 0 bases respectively, with 8 bases between them. CDR3 sequence reads: CASSPGSSYEQYF. In DNA, the CDR3 is TGTGCCAGCAGTCCAGGGAGCTCCTACGAGCAGTACTTC.

The chain is built from TRBV5-1 and TRBJ2-1; the D is unclear. Germline values: CDR1 SGHRS, CDR2 YFSETQ. Trimming left V 0 bases short and J 7 bases short, with 14 bases between. The CDR3 has 15 amino acids. The CDR3 DNA reads TGCGCCAGCAGCTTGGTCCCCCCAAGTAGTAATGAGCAGTTCTTC. Encoded protein: CASSLVPPSSNEQFF.

CDR3: CASSVEATGGTGELFF. CDR3 nucleotides: TGTGCCAGCAGCGTAGAAGCAACAGGGGGTACCGGGGAGCTGTTTTTT. The V call is TRBV9, the J call TRBJ2-2, with 8 bases aligning to TRBD1. Trimming cost V 0 bases and J 5 bases; bases outside gene matches: 6. The CDR3 covers 16 residues. From germline, CDR1 is SGDLS and CDR2 YYNGEE.

This chain uses TRBV7-9 with TRBJ2-1; D gene uncertain. There are 11 residues in the CDR3. V was trimmed by 5 bases and J by 5 bases, leaving 4 bases between them. Germline V CDR1 and CDR2: SEHNR, FQNEAQ (reference sequence). The CDR3: CASSRDNEQFF. CDR3 DNA: TGTGCCAGCAGCCGGGACAATGAGCAGTTCTTC. Full variable domain (rest looked up from reference TRBV7-9 and TRBJ2-1): DTGVSQNPRHKITKRGQNVTFRCDPISEHNRLYWYRQTLGQGPEFLTYFQNEAQLEKSRLLSDRFSAERPKGSFSTLEIQRTEQGDSAMYLCASSRDNEQFFGPGTRLTVL.

The chain is built from TRBV2 and TRBJ2-5; the match to TRBD2 covers 10 bases. In germline, CDR1 is SNHLY, CDR2 FYNNEI. The CDR3 is 14 residues long. The V segment lost 3 bases and the J segment 4 bases; nucleotides outside the gene matches: 2. CDR3 sequence: CASSDRLAGETQYF. For the CDR3, the DNA is TGTGCCAGCAGTGATAGACTAGCGGGAGAGACCCAGTACTTC.

The chain has TRBV7-9 and TRBJ2-3, with 8 bases matching TRBD2. V shed 2 bases and J 1 base; nucleotides not matched to a gene: 5. The CDR3 is made up of 16 amino acids. Looked up from germline, CDR1 is SEHNR and CDR2 is FQNEAQ (reference sequence). In nucleotides, the CDR3 is TGTGCCAGCAGCTTAATGGGGACTAGTGGCACAGATACGCAGTATTTT. Translating it yields CASSLMGTSGTDTQYF.

The V gene is TRBV7-3, the J gene TRBJ2-7; 8 positions agree with TRBD2. The J segment lost 3 bases and the V segment lost 6 bases, leaving 7 bases of the junction unmatched. Germline V gene data show CDR1 as SGHTA and CDR2 as FQGTGA. The CDR3 runs 14 residues. The CDR3: CASSGVAGSYEQYF. The CDR3, as DNA: TGTGCCAGCAGTGGTGTAGCGGGAAGCTACGAGCAGTACTTC.

The J gene is TRBJ2-7, the V gene TRBV7-9, with TRBD1 identical over 7 bases. Germline assignment: CDR1 SEHNR and CDR2 FQNEAQ (reference sequence). J lost 1 base, V lost 0 bases, and 6 bases had no gene match. CDR3 length: 16 amino acids. The CDR3 region is CASSLAQGTASYEQYF. The CDR3 DNA sequence: TGTGCCAGCAGCTTAGCCCAGGGGACAGCGTCCTACGAGCAGTACTTC.

J is TRBJ2-1 and V is TRBV5-5; D unresolved. The CDR3 loop spans 11 amino acids. Germline CDR1 is SGHKS and CDR2 is YYEKEE (reference sequence). With 2 bases removed from V and 4 bases from J, the gap between germline ends came to 1 base. The CDR3 loop is CASSFYNEQFF. The DNA of the CDR3 is TGTGCCAGCAGCTTTTACAATGAGCAGTTCTTC.

The gene calls are TRBV4-1 and TRBJ2-3; D is perhaps TRBD1 or TRBD2 (5 bases each). Germline V gene sequence: CDR1 MGHRA, CDR2 YSYEKL. Trimming stripped 3 bases from V and 4 bases from J, with 14 bases between. The CDR3 is 15 residues long. Here the CDR3 DNA reads TGCGCCAGCAGCCAGTGGGGCGGGCCGTCAGATACGCAGTATTTT. This codes for CASSQWGGPSDTQYF.

This chain joins TRBV4-2 and TRBJ1-3, with TRBD1 identical over 8 bases. The ends lost 2 bases at V and 0 bases at J; junction bases unmatched: 3. The CDR3 is 16 amino acids. Germline V CDR1 and CDR2: LGHNA, YNFKEQ. The CDR3 loop is CASSQNTGGSGNTIYF. The CDR3, as DNA: TGTGCCAGCAGCCAAAATACAGGGGGCTCTGGAAACACCATATATTTT.

CDR3 region: CASSQDWGRGGTDTQYF. CDR3 in DNA: TGTGCCAGCAGCCAAGATTGGGGGCGGGGGGGCACAGATACGCAGTATTTT. The chain uses TRBV4-2 and TRBJ2-3, with TRBD2 matching over 8 bases. The germline V gene encodes CDR1 LGHNA and CDR2 YNFKEQ. After removal of 0 bases from V and 1 base from J, the junction contained 6 bases not matched to a gene. The CDR3 totals 17 residues.

The chain recombines TRBV5-6 with TRBJ1-5; the D is unclear. V lost 3 bases and J 4 bases, leaving 8 bases between the germline ends. The CDR3 runs to 13 residues. The germline CDR1 and CDR2 sequences are SGHDT and YYEEEE. Here the CDR3 reads CASSSGLNQPQHF. The CDR3 nucleotides read TGTGCCAGCAGCTCCGGGCTAAATCAGCCCCAGCATTTT.

The chain carries TRBV27 and TRBJ2-1; no clear D. Germline V gene lookup returns CDR1 MNHEY and CDR2 SMNVEV (reference sequence). There are 15 residues in the CDR3. V was trimmed by 8 bases and J by 6 bases, leaving 20 bases between them. CDR3 nucleotides: TGTGCCAGCCGGGTGGCGAGTCAGAGGACCAATGAGCAGTTCTTC. Its translation: CASRVASQRTNEQFF.

V gene TRBV6-1 combines with J gene TRBJ2-2, with 8 bases matching TRBD2. V lost 2 bases to trimming and J lost 7 bases; unmatched junction nucleotides: 6. The CDR3 loop spans 15 amino acids. The germline V gene encodes CDR1 MNHNS and CDR2 SASEGT. CDR3 residues: CASSEWSGGHGELFF. For the CDR3, the DNA is TGTGCCAGCAGTGAATGGAGCGGGGGTCACGGGGAGCTGTTTTTT.

This rearrangement joins TRBV9 to TRBJ2-3, with D maybe TRBD2 (6 bases). The CDR3 has 16 residues. The ends were cut back, 3 bases at V and 6 bases at J, with 20 bases in the middle. The germline gives CDR1 SGDLS, CDR2 YYNGEE. The CDR3 DNA follows: TGTGCCAGCAGCGGACGGGGGTCTAGCCACGGGGATACGCAGTATTTT. This gives the protein CASSGRGSSHGDTQYF.

This rearrangement joins TRBV15 to TRBJ2-7; weak D call: TRBD2 (7 bases). There are 17 residues in the CDR3. The germline V and J ends were trimmed by 0 bases and 0 bases, with 15 bases remaining between them. Germline lookup yields CDR1 LNHNV and CDR2 YYDKDF (reference sequence). The CDR3 DNA sequence: TGTGCCACCAGCAGAGATACGGGGGGCGAAGCCTCCTACGAGCAGTACTTC. It translates to CATSRDTGGEASYEQYF.

The chain links TRBV7-9 to TRBJ1-1; a possible D gene is TRBD1 (6 bases). This CDR3 has 14 residues. The germline V gene has CDR1 SEHNR and CDR2 FQNEAQ (reference sequence). V gave up 0 bases and J gave up 5 bases, with 10 bases separating them. The CDR3 DNA sequence: TGTGCCAGCAGCTTAGCGGGGGACATTACTGAAGCTTTCTTT. Its translation: CASSLAGDITEAFF. Full variable domain (rest looked up from reference TRBV7-9 and TRBJ1-1): DTGVSQNPRHKITKRGQNVTFRCDPISEHNRLYWYRQTLGQGPEFLTYFQNEAQLEKSRLLSDRFSAERPKGSFSTLEIQRTEQGDSAMYLCASSLAGDITEAFFGQGTRLTVV.

The J gene is TRBJ2-1, the V gene TRBV19; D remains ambiguous. Germline V gene sequence: CDR1 LNHDA, CDR2 SQIVND (reference sequence). V was cut by 3 bases and J by 5 bases, with 8 bases left in between. CDR3 length: 13 amino acids. The CDR3 coding sequence is TGTGCCAGTAGTATCGACACGGACAATGAGCAGTTCTTC. Translation gives CASSIDTDNEQFF.

This clone is labeled medium-sized (0.01 to 0.1%). The chain carries TRBV6-6 and TRBJ1-1; D is unclear. V was pared by 9 bases and J by 1 base, with 12 bases between. The CDR3 sequence is 13 residues long. Germline CDR1 reads MNHNY; CDR2 reads SVGAGI (reference sequence). The CDR3 sequence is CASTDGQNTEAFF. CDR3 bases: TGTGCCAGTACGGACGGGCAGAACACTGAAGCTTTCTTT.

As DNA, the CDR3 is TGCGCCAGCAGCTTGGCCGGGCCCAAAAACATTCAGTACTTC. This codes for CASSLAGPKNIQYF. This sequence joins TRBV5-1 and TRBJ2-4; D ambiguous. V gave up 0 bases and J gave up 2 bases, with 6 bases separating them. This CDR3 contains 14 residues. The germline gives CDR1 SGHRS, CDR2 YFSETQ.

V and J are TRBV7-8 and TRBJ2-7, with D hard to call. The germline CDR1 and CDR2 sequences are SGHVS and FQNEAQ. The V end was cut by 2 bases, the J end by 7 bases, with 18 bases between. The CDR3 extends over 15 amino acids. The CDR3 DNA reads TGTGCCAGCAGCTTAAGTGAGCCCGTAGGTCGAGAGCAGTACTTC. This translates into CASSLSEPVGREQYF.

The J gene is TRBJ2-1, the V gene TRBV29-1; D is perhaps TRBD2 (6 bases). The germline V gene encodes CDR1 SQVTM and CDR2 ANQGSEA. Trimming cost V 5 bases and J 4 bases, with 9 bases left between them. CDR3 length: 12 amino acids. The CDR3 DNA follows: TGCAGCGTTATGGGACTTTACAATGAGCAGTTCTTC. Protein sequence: CSVMGLYNEQFF.

The chain couples TRBV27 to TRBJ2-1; 11 nucleotides align to TRBD2. Germline V gives CDR1 MNHEY, CDR2 SMNVEV (reference sequence). The CDR3 loop spans 15 amino acids. With 2 bases clipped from V and 7 bases from J, the junction kept 4 bases outside the gene matches. CDR3 sequence: CASSLTTSGINEQFF. DNA for the CDR3: TGTGCCAGCAGTTTAACGACTAGCGGGATAAATGAGCAGTTCTTC.

This chain links TRBV5-8 with TRBJ2-7; 7 positions match TRBD2. CDR3 length: 14 amino acids. V was clipped by 2 bases and J by 1 base; unmatched bases: 3. Germline CDR1 is SGHTS and CDR2 is YDEGEE. The CDR3, as DNA: TGTGCCAGCAGCTTAGGACTAGAATCCTACGAGCAGTACTTC. This translates into CASSLGLESYEQYF.

This clone appeared once. V gene TRBV4-1 combines with J gene TRBJ1-2; D not certain. The CDR3 covers 13 residues. Trimming took off 0 bases at V and 3 bases at J, with 5 bases between the two ends. CDR1 and CDR2 from the germline V gene are MGHRA and YSYEKL. The CDR3 region has the DNA TGCGCCAGCAGCCAAGATCGCGACTATGGCTACACCTTC. The encoded protein is CASSQDRDYGYTF.

The V and J genes are TRBV5-4 and TRBJ1-2; D gene uncertain. Per the germline V gene, CDR1 is SGHNT and CDR2 is YYREEE (reference sequence). Trimming took off 2 bases at V and 6 bases at J, with 17 bases between the two ends. This CDR3 spans 15 amino acids. CDR3 nucleotides: TGTGCCAGCAGCTTCGCCGGACGCCTGGGAGATGGCTACACCTTC. This gives the protein CASSFAGRLGDGYTF.

This rearrangement joins TRBV19 to TRBJ1-5; 7 bases fit TRBD1. The CDR3 length is 17 residues. The germline V gene encodes CDR1 LNHDA and CDR2 SQIVND (reference sequence). Trimming at V came to 1 base and at J to 0 bases, leaving 6 bases not matched to a gene. Here the CDR3 DNA reads TGTGCCAGTAGTATAGGTACAGGGGCCTATAGCAATCAGCCCCAGCATTTT. Amino acids: CASSIGTGAYSNQPQHF.